This TCR beta chain was sequenced for a study of T cell changes during pregnancy in multiple sclerosis (dated by TCRdb to the late 2010s). With respect to the entire study: The study examined how the T cell repertoire changed over the course of pregnancy in women with multiple sclerosis.

This clone occurred once. Its target antigen remains unknown. Per-base quality was not reported, and no clone a single base away is much larger than it. The library was made by the immunoSEQ multiplex PCR assay. Held by TCRdb, this immuneACCESS table contains in-frame sequences only and omits some clones. Under half of the omission traces to an unresolved V gene where checked; the cause of the rest is unknown. Present in this sample are about 75,000 clones, approximately 93% of which were seen just once. Approximately 0.15% of the sample rests with the top ten. The sample in question was CD4+ T cells from peripheral blood mononuclear cells, obtained after pregnancy. This TCR was sampled from a female donor with multiple sclerosis, enrolled in a pregnancy study.

The CDR3 reads as follows: CASSLDGGNTEAFF. The DNA sequence is TGTGCCAGCAGTCTCGACGGGGGGAACACTGAAGCTTTCTTT. The chain employs TRBV28 and TRBJ1-1; TRBD1 is perhaps the D gene, given 5 matching bases. V and J lose 5 bases and 1 base, and a span of 11 bases separates them. The CDR3 runs 14 residues from the cysteine to the phenylalanine. CDR3 DNA is the only sequence kept; it has 42 bases, read in frame from the first base. The germline V gene gives CDR1 as MDHEN and CDR2 as SYDVKM.